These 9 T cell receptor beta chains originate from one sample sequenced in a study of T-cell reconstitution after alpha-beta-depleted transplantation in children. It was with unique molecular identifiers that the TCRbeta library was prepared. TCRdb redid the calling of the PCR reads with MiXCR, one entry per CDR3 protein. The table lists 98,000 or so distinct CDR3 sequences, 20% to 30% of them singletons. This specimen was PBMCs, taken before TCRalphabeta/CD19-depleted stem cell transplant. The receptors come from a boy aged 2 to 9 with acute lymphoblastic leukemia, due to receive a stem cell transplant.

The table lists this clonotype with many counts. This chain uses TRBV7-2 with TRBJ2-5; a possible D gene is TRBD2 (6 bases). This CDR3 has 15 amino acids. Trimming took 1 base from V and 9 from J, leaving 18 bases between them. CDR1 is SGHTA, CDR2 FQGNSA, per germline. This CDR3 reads CASSLESGTGRSQYF. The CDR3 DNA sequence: TGTGCCAGCAGCTTAGAATCGGGGACGGGGAGGTCCCAGTACTTC.

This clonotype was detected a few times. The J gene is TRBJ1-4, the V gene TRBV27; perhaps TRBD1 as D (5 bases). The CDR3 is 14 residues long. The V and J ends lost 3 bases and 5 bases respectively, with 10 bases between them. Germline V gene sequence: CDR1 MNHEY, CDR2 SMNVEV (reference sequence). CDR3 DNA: TGTGCCAGCAGTTTTGGGGGGGGAAATGAAAAACTGTTTTTT. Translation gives CASSFGGGNEKLFF.

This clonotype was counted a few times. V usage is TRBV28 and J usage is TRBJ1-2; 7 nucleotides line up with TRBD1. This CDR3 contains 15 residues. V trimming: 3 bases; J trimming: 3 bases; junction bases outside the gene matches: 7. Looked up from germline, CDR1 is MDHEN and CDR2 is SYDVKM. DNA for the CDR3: TGTGCCAGCAGTTTTCCACAGGGGTCGGACTATGGCTACACCTTC. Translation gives CASSFPQGSDYGYTF.

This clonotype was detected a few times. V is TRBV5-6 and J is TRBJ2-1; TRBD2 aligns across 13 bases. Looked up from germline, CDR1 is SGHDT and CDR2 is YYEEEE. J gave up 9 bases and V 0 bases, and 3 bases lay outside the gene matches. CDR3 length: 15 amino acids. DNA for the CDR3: TGTGCCAGCAGCTTGGGAAGACTAGCGGGAGGTGAGCAGTTCTTC. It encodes CASSLGRLAGGEQFF.

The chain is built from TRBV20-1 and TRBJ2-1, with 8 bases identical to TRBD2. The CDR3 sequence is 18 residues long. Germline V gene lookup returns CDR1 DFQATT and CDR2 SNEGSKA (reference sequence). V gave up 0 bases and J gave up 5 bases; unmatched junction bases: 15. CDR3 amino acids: CSARDALGWREAHNEQFF. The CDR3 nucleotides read TGCAGTGCTAGAGACGCGCTCGGGTGGCGGGAGGCCCACAATGAGCAGTTCTTC.

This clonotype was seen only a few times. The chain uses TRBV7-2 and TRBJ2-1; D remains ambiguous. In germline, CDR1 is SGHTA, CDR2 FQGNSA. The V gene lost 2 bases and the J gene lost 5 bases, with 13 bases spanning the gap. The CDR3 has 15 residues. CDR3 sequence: CASSLSSGDHNEQFF. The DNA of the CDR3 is TGTGCCAGCAGCTTAAGCTCCGGAGACCACAATGAGCAGTTCTTC.

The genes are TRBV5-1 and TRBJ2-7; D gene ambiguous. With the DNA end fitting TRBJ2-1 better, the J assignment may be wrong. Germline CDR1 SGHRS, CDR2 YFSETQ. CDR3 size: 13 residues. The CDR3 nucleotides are TGCGCCAGCAGCGTAACCCTTGGCGATGAGCAGTTCTTC. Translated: CASSVTLGDEQFF.

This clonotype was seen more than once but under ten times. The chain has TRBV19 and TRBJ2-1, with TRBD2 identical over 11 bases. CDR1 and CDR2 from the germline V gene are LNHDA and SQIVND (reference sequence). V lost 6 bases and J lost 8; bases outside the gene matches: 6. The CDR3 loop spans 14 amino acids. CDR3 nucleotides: TGTGCCAGTAGCGGGACTAGCGGATGGGATGAGCAGTTCTTC. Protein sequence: CASSGTSGWDEQFF. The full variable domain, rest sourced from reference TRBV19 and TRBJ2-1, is DGGITQSPKYLFRKEGQNVTLSCEQNLNHDAMYWYRQDPGQGLRLIYYSQIVNDFQKGDIAEGYSVSREKKESFPLTVTSAQKNPTAFYLCASSGTSGWDEQFFGPGTRLTVL.

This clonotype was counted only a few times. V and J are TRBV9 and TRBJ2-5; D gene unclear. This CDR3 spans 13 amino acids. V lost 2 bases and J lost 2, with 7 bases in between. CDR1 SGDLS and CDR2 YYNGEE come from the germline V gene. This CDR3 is CASSVGLQETQYF. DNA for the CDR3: TGTGCCAGCAGCGTGGGTCTACAAGAGACCCAGTACTTC.